A selection of T cell receptor beta chains follows, all from one sample in a study of Ad26.COV2.S vaccination and SARS-CoV-2 variants. Sequencing used immunoSEQ multiplex PCR; TCRdb keeps in-frame clones, though not all of them. The top ten clones hold roughly 2.1% of a sample with about 320,000 clones, around 84% of them seen once. The sequenced sample was peripheral blood, obtained in a trial of Ad26.COV2.S vaccine versus placebo. The receptors were gathered from a person between 18 and 60 years old who received the Ad26.COV2.S COVID-19 vaccine or a placebo. The CDR3 runs from the conserved cysteine through the conserved F or W. D genes are given only for firm matches. Size values are once, few and many counts, or a class for expanded clones, and some rows have none.

>-|TRBJ1-5|-|TRBV20-1
CSASPGEGNQPQHF
TGCAGTGCTAGTCCCGGGGAGGGCAATCAGCCCCAGCATTTT
>TRBD1|TRBJ1-5|-|TRBV7-9
CASSFGQGLLNQPQHF
TGTGCCAGCAGCTTTGGACAGGGCCTCCTTAATCAGCCCCAGCATTTT
>-|TRBJ1-6|-|TRBV5-1
CASSLTTDRVPLHF
TGCGCCAGCAGCTTGACGACCGACCGTGTGCCCCTCCACTTT
>TRBD1|TRBJ2-7|-|TRBV14
CASSQGQFLDEQYF
TGTGCCAGCAGCCAGGGACAGTTTCTCGACGAGCAGTACTTC
>-|TRBJ1-5|-|TRBV19
CASRQGNQPQHF
TGTGCCAGTCGCCAGGGTAATCAGCCCCAGCATTTT
>TRBD1|TRBJ2-2|-|TRBV30
CAWRGGQRTGELFF
TGTGCCTGGAGAGGGGGCCAAAGAACCGGGGAGCTGTTTTTT
>TRBD2|TRBJ2-1|-|TRBV5-1
CASSRSTSGYYNEQFF
TGCGCCAGCAGCAGATCGACTAGCGGTTACTACAATGAGCAGTTCTTC
>-|TRBJ2-5|-|TRBV19
CASSEGVGTQYF
TGTGCCAGTAGTGAGGGAGTTGGGACCCAGTACTTC
>-|TRBJ2-4|-|TRBV9
CASSPRTVTGKNIQYF
TGTGCCAGCAGCCCCAGGACAGTGACGGGCAAAAACATTCAGTACTTC
>-|TRBJ1-3|-|TRBV3-1/TRBV3-2
CASSLRTLGSGNTIYF
TGTGCCAGCAGCCTCCGGACACTCGGCTCTGGAAACACCATATATTTT
>-|TRBJ1-5|-|TRBV30
CAWSVRSDQPQHF
TGTGCCTGGAGTGTACGAAGCGATCAGCCCCAGCATTTT
>-|TRBJ2-3|-|TRBV5-1
CASSLMRSGESTDTQYF
TGCGCCAGCAGCTTGATGCGGTCGGGGGAAAGCACAGATACGCAGTATTTT
>-|TRBJ2-1|few|TRBV5-1
CASSFSGHTEQFF
TGCGCCAGCAGCTTTTCAGGGCACACTGAGCAGTTCTTC
>-|TRBJ2-2|-|TRBV6-5
CASSLVNTGELFF
TGTGCCAGCAGTCTCGTAAACACCGGGGAGCTGTTTTTT
>-|TRBJ2-6|-|TRBV10-2
CASSPKGFGPGANVLTF
TGCGCCAGCAGTCCAAAAGGTTTTGGACCTGGGGCCAACGTCCTGACTTTC
>-|TRBJ1-3|-|TRBV27
CASSFLGPGNTIYF
TGTGCCAGCAGTTTTCTCGGGCCTGGAAACACCATATATTTT
>-|TRBJ1-1|-|TRBV4-1
CASSQRTELGAEAFF
TGCGCCAGCAGCCAACGGACAGAGCTCGGCGCTGAAGCTTTCTTT
>TRBD1|TRBJ2-7|-|TRBV7-8
CASSPNWGTGSEQYF
TGTGCCAGCAGCCCGAATTGGGGGACAGGTTCCGAGCAGTACTTC
>-|TRBJ2-2|-|TRBV19
CASSMVGNTGELFF
TGTGCCAGTAGTATGGTCGGGAACACCGGGGAGCTGTTTTTT